This is a list of T cell receptor beta chains from one sample in a study of T cells after yellow fever vaccination. Using its own MiXCR run on the 5' RACE reads, TCRdb lists one record per CDR3 protein. The sample lists about 320,000 distinct CDR3 sequences; 9.5% to 12% were seen once. The sequences come from CD4+ T cells sorted from PBMCs, collected 45 days after the yellow fever booster vaccination. The source of these receptors is a man younger than 35 who received the YFV17D yellow fever vaccine. Both conserved end residues are part of each CDR3.

J | V | CDR3
TRBJ2-1 | TRBV6-6 | CASSVDTEQFF
TRBJ2-7 | TRBV12-3/TRBV12-4 | CASNLDLGLAGGPYEQYF
TRBJ2-3 | TRBV7-2 | CASSFRGWTDTQYF
TRBJ2-2 | TRBV4-3 | CASSQAHWNTGELFF
TRBJ1-3 | TRBV7-9 | CASSSGGNQRNTIYF
TRBJ1-3 | TRBV10-3 | CAISESPGQTGNTIYF
TRBJ1-3 | TRBV2 | CASRSSVYSGNTIYF
TRBJ1-2 | TRBV6-5 | CASSYEGRDGYTF
TRBJ1-5 | TRBV7-8 | CASSLATGNTGNQPQHF
TRBJ2-7 | TRBV6-5 | CASSHPNEEWQYF
TRBJ1-4 | TRBV7-2 | CASSLVADRDEKLFF
TRBJ1-2 | TRBV20-1 | CSARDGERNYGYTF